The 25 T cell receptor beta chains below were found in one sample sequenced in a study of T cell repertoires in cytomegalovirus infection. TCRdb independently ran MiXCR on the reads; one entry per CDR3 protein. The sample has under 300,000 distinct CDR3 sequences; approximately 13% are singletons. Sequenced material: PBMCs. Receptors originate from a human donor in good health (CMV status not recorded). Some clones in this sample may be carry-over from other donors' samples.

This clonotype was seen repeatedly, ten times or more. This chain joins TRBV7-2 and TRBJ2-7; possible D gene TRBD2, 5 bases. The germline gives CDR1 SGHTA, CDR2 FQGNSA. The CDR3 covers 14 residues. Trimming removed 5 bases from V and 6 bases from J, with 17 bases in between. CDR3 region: CASSLSPRLFEQYF. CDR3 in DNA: TGTGCCAGCAGCCTTTCTCCACGACTATTCGAGCAGTACTTC. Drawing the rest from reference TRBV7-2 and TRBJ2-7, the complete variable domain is GAGVSQSPSNKVTEKGKDVELRCDPISGHTALYWYRQSLGQGLEFLIYFQGNSAPDKSGLPSDRFSAERTGGSVSTLTIQRTQQEDSAVYLCASSLSPRLFEQYFGPGTRLTVT.

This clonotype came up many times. The CDR3 is CASSKRSQGTNYGYTF. The CDR3 DNA follows: TGTGCCAGCAGCAAAAGGTCCCAGGGGACTAACTATGGCTACACCTTC. The J gene is TRBJ1-2, the V gene TRBV7-2, with D possibly being TRBD1 (6 bases). The V and J ends lost 5 bases and 0 bases respectively, with 16 bases between them. The CDR3 loop spans 16 amino acids. Germline V CDR1 and CDR2: SGHTA, FQGNSA. Filled out from reference TRBV7-2 and TRBJ1-2, the complete variable domain reads GAGVSQSPSNKVTEKGKDVELRCDPISGHTALYWYRQSLGQGLEFLIYFQGNSAPDKSGLPSDRFSAERTGGSVSTLTIQRTQQEDSAVYLCASSKRSQGTNYGYTFGSGTRLTVV.

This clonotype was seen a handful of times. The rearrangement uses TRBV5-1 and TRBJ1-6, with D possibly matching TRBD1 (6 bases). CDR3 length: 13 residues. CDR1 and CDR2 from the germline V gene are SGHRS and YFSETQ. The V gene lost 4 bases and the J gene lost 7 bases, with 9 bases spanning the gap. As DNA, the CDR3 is TGCGCCAGCAGCACTGACAGGAATTCACCCCTCCACTTT. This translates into CASSTDRNSPLHF.

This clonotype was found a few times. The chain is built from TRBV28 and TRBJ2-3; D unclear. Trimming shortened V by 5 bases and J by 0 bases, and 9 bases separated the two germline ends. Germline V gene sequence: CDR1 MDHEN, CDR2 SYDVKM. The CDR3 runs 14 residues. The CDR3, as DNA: TGTGCCAGCAGTGAGCAGCGTAGCACAGATACGCAGTATTTT. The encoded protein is CASSEQRSTDTQYF.

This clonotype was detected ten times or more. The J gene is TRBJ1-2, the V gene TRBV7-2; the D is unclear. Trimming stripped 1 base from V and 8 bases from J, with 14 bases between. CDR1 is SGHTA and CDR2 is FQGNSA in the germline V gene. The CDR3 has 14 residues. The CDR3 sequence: CASSLDLGSRGYTF. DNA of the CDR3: TGTGCCAGCAGCTTAGATTTGGGTTCCAGGGGCTACACCTTC.

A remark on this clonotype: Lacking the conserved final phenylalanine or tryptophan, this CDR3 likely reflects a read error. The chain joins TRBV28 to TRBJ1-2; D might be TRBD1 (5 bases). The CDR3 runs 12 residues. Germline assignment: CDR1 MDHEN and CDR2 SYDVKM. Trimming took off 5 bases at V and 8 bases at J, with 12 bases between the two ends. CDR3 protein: CASSLDRFGYTS. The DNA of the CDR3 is TGTGCCAGCAGTCTAGACAGATTCGGCTACACCTCC.

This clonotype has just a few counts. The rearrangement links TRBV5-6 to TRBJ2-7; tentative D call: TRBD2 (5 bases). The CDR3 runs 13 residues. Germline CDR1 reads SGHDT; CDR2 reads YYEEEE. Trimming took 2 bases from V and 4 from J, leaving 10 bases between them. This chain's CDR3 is CASSLMDSYEQYF. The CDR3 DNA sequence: TGTGCCAGCAGCTTAATGGACTCTTACGAGCAGTACTTC.

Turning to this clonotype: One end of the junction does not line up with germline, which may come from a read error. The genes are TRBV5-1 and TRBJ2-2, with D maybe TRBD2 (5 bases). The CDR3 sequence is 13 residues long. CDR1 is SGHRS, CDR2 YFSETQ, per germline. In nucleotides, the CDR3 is TGCGCCAGCAGCTTGGCCAGCACCGGGGAGCTGTATTTT. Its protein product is CASSLASTGELYF.

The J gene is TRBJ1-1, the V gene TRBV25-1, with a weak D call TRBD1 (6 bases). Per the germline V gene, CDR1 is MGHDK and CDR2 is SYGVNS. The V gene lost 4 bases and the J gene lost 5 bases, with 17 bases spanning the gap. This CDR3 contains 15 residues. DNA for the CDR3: TGTGCCAGCAGTGGGCTGGGGGCCAGAACAACTGAAGCTTTCTTT. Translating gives CASSGLGARTTEAFF.

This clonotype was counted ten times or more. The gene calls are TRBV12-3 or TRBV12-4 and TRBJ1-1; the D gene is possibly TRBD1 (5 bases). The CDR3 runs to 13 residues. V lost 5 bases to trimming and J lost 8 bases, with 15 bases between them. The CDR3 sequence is CASSLTGGLEAFF. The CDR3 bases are TGTGCCAGCAGTCTAACCGGGGGACTAGAAGCTTTCTTT.

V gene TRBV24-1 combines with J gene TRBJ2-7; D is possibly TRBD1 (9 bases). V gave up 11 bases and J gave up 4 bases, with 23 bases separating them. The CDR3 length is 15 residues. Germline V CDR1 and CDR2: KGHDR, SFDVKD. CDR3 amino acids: CAKPSGGTGRYEQYF. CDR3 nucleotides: TGTGCCAAACCATCGGGGGGGACAGGGCGGTACGAGCAGTACTTC.

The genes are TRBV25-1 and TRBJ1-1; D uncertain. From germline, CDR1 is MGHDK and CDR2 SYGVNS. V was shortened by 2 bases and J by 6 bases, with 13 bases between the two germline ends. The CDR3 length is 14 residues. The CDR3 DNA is TGTGCCAGCAGTGAAAGGCCGGTTGGGGCTGAAGCTTTCTTT. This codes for CASSERPVGAEAFF.

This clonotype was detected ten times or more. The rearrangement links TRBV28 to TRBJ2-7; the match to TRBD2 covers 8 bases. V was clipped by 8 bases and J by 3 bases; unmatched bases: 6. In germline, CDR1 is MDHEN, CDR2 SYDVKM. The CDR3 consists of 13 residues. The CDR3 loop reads CASSSSGFYEQYF. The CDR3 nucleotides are TGTGCCAGCTCGTCTAGCGGGTTCTACGAGCAGTACTTC. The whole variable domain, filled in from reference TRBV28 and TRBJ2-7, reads DVKVTQSSRYLVKRTGEKVFLECVQDMDHENMFWYRQDPGLGLRLIYFSYDVKMKEKGDIPEGYSVSREKKERFSLILESASTNQTSMYLCASSSSGFYEQYFGPGTRLTVT.

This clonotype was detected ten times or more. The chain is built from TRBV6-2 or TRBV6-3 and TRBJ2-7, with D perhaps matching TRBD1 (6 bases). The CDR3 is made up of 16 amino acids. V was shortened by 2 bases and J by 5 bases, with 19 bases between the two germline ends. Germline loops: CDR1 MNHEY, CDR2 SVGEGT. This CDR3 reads CASSYVFGAGDDEQYF. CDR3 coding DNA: TGTGCCAGCAGTTACGTGTTTGGGGCAGGGGACGACGAGCAGTACTTC.

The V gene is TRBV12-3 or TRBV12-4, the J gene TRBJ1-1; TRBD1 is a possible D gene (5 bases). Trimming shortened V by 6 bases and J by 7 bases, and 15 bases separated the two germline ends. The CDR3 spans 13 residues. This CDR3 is CASSSARDVEAFF. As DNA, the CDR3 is TGTGCCAGCAGCTCCGCCCGGGACGTTGAAGCTTTCTTT.

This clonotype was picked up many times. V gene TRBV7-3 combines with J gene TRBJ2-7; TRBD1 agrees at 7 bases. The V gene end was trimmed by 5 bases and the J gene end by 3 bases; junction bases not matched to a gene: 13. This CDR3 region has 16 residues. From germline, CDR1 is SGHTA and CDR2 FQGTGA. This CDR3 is CASSPTPGTALYEQYF. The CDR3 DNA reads TGTGCCAGCAGCCCCACCCCCGGGACAGCACTCTACGAGCAGTACTTC. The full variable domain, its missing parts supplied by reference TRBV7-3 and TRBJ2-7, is GAGVSQTPSNKVTEKGKYVELRCDPISGHTALYWYRQSLGQGPEFLIYFQGTGAADDSGLPNDRFFAVRPEGSVSTLKIQRTERGDSAVYLCASSPTPGTALYEQYFGPGTRLTVT.

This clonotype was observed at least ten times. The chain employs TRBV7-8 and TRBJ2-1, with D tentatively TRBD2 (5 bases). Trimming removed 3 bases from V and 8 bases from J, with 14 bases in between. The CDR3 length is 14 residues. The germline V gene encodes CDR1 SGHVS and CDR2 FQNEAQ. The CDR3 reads CASSFNGKSYEQFF. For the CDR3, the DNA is TGTGCCAGCAGCTTTAACGGGAAGAGTTATGAGCAGTTCTTC.

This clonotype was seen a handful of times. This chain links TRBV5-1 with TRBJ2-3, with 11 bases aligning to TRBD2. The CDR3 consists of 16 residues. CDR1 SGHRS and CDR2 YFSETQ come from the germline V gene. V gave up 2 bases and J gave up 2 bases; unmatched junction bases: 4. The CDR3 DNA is TGCGCCAGCAGCTTCCGGACTAGCGGGTTCACAGATACGCAGTATTTT. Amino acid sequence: CASSFRTSGFTDTQYF.

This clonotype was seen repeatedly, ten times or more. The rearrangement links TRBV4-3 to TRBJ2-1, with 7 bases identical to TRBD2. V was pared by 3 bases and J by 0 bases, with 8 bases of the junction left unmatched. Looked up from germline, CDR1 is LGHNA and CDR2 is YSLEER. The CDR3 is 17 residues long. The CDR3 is CASSQFLADSSYNEQFF. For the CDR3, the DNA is TGCGCCAGCAGCCAGTTTCTAGCGGATAGCTCCTACAATGAGCAGTTCTTC.

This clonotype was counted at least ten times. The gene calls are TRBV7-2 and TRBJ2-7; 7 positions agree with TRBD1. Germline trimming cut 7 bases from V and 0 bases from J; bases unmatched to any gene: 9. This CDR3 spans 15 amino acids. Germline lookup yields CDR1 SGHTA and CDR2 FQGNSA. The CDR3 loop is CASTRGTALSYEQYF. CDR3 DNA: TGTGCCAGCACCCGAGGGACAGCCCTCTCCTACGAGCAGTACTTC.

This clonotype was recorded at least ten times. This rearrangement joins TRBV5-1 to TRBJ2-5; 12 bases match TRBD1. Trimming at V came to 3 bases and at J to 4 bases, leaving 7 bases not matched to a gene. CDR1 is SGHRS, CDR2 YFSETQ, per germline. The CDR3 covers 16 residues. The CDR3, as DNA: TGCGCCAGCAGCTCACTCCGGGACAGGGGGCGAGAGACCCAGTACTTC. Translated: CASSSLRDRGRETQYF. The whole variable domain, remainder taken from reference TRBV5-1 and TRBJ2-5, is KAGVTQTPRYLIKTRGQQVTLSCSPISGHRSVSWYQQTPGQGLQFLFEYFSETQRNKGNFPGRFSGRQFSNSRSEMNVSTLELGDSALYLCASSSLRDRGRETQYFGPGTRLLVL.

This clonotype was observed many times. In DNA form, the CDR3 reads TGTGCCAGCAGCTTAGCTCACAGGGGGGACAATCAGCCCCAGCATTTT. Protein product: CASSLAHRGDNQPQHF. V usage is TRBV7-2 and J usage is TRBJ1-5; 8 bases align to TRBD1. Looked up from germline, CDR1 is SGHTA and CDR2 is FQGNSA. The CDR3 runs to 16 residues. V dropped 0 bases and J dropped 3; count of bases not matched to a gene: 4.

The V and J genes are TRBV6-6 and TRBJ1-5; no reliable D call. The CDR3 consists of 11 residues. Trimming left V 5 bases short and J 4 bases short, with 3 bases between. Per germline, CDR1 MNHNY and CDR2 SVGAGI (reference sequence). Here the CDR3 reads CASSTNQPQHF. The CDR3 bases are TGTGCCAGCAGTACTAATCAGCCCCAGCATTTT.

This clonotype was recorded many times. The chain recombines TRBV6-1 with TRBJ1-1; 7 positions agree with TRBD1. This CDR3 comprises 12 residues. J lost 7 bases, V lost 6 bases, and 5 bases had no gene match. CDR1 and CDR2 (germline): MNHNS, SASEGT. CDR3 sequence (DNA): TGTGCCAGCAGCATGAACAGGGGTGAAGCTTTCTTT. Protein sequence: CASSMNRGEAFF.

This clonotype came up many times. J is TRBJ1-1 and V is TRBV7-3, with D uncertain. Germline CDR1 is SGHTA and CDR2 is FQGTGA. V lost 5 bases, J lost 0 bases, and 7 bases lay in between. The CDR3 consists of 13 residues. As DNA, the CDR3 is TGTGCCAGCAGCGCGAAAATGAACACTGAAGCTTTCTTT. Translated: CASSAKMNTEAFF.